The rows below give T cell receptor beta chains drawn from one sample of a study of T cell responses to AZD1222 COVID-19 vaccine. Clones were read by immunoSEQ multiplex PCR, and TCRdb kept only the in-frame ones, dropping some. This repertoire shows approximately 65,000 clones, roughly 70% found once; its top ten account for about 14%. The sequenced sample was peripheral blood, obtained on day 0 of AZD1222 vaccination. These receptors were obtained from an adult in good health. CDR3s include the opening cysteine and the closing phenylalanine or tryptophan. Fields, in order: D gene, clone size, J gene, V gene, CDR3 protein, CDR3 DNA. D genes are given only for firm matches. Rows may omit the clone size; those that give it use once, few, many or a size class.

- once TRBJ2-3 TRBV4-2 CASSQPRGGGADTQYF TGTGCCAGCAGCCAACCGAGGGGGGGCGGGGCAGATACGCAGTATTTT
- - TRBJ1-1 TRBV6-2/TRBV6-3 CASSYWTDNTEAFF TGTGCCAGCAGTTACTGGACAGACAACACTGAAGCTTTCTTT
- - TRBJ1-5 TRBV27 CASSLFEGNQPQHF TGTGCCAGCAGTTTATTTGAGGGCAATCAGCCCCAGCATTTT
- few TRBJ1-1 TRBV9 CASSVGGLAEAFF TGTGCCAGCAGCGTAGGCGGTCTGGCTGAAGCTTTCTTT
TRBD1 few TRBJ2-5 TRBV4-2 CASSQATGGEETQYF TGTGCCAGCAGCCAAGCCACAGGGGGCGAAGAGACCCAGTACTTC
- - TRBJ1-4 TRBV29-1 CSVQGGLGEKLFF TGCAGCGTTCAAGGGGGGCTAGGTGAAAAACTGTTTTTT
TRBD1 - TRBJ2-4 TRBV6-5 CASRRQGENIQYF TGTGCCAGCCGGAGACAGGGAGAAAACATTCAGTACTTC
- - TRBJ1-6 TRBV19 CAIKGPGSPLHF TGTGCCATCAAGGGTCCAGGGTCACCCCTCCACTTT
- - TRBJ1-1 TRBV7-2 CASSLALGTEAFF TGTGCCAGCAGCTTAGCGCTTGGCACTGAAGCTTTCTTT
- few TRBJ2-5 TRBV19 CASSPEVTSIETQYF TGTGCCAGTAGTCCCGAGGTTACTAGCATCGAGACCCAGTACTTC
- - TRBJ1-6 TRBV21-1 CASSARDRGPPLHF TGTGCCAGCAGCGCTAGGGACAGGGGTCCACCCCTCCACTTT
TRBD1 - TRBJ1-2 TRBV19 CASSTGQGNGYTF TGTGCCAGTAGTACGGGACAGGGAAATGGCTACACCTTC
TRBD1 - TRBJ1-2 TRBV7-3 CASSFFQTGGAGGYTF TGTGCCAGCAGCTTCTTCCAGACAGGGGGCGCAGGTGGCTACACCTTC
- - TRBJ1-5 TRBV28 CASSQGGSNQPQHF TGTGCCAGCAGTCAGGGTGGGAGCAATCAGCCCCAGCATTTT
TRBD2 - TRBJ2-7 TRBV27 CASSLVRDYSYEQYF TGTGCCAGCAGTTTAGTTCGGGACTACTCCTACGAGCAGTACTTC
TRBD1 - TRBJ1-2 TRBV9 CASSKSQGEYGYTF TGTGCCAGCAGCAAATCCCAGGGGGAGTATGGCTACACCTTC
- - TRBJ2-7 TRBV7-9 CASSLNARGFYEQYF TGTGCCAGCAGCTTAAATGCGAGGGGTTTCTACGAGCAGTACTTC
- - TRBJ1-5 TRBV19 CASSIVAPRSDQPQHF TGTGCCAGTAGTATAGTGGCCCCCCGAAGCGATCAGCCCCAGCATTTT
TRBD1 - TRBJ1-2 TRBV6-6 CASREQGSDGYTF TGTGCCAGCAGGGAACAGGGGTCGGATGGCTACACCTTC
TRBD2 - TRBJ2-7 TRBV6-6 CSSGAYEQYF TGTTCCAGCGGGGCCTACGAGCAGTACTTC
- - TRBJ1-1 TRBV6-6 CASTPGTTYTEAFF TGTGCCAGCACCCCTGGGACAACTTACACTGAAGCTTTCTTT
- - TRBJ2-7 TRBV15 CATSRGRGGASYEQYF TGTGCCACCAGCAGAGGACGTGGAGGCGCTTCCTACGAGCAGTACTTC
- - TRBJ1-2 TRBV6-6 CASSYTLLDGYTF TGTGCCAGCAGTTACACTCTTCTGGACGGCTACACCTTC